This record concerns one T cell receptor beta chain sequence. Its antigen is as yet unknown. Trimming cost V 6 bases and J 8 bases, with 5 bases left between them. Germline values: CDR1 DFQATT, CDR2 SNEGSKA (reference sequence). The CDR3 has 9 residues. Patients were excluded because of uncontrolled infection, other autoimmune disease, pregnancy or lactation. This entry comes from a study of T cells in Graves' hyperthyroidism and ophthalmopathy. Study-level results: Ophthalmopathy and stable hyperthyroidism were told apart by a 13 V-J model.

Authors of the study amplified TCR beta CDR3 regions from RNA transcripts. The HTBI primer set served for first-round RT-PCR of the TCR CDR3. TCRdb re-derived calls from the multiplex PCR reads in MiXCR, one entry per CDR3 protein. The sample records about 590,000 distinct CDR3 sequences, 15% to 19% being singletons. The sequence was collected from a woman in her 30s with Graves' hyperthyroidism. V is TRBV20-1 and J is TRBJ2-1; no clear D gene. The sequenced sample was blood. The CDR3 sequence is CSARHEQFF. The CDR3 nucleotides are TGCAGTGCGAGACATGAGCAGTTCTTC.